The present TCR beta chain was sequenced within a study of regulatory T cells in long-lasting Graves disease. Described time point: persistent/refractory GD, antithyroid drugs over 5 years with positive TRAb. Construction of the TCR library relied on RNA isolated from PBMCs. Arm-PCR of CDR3 regions with iRepertoire HTBI primers generated TCR beta libraries. Using its own MiXCR run on the multiplex PCR reads, TCRdb lists one record per CDR3 protein. The table lists 250,000 to 300,000 distinct CDR3 sequences, 22% of them singletons. This clonotype was recorded many times. V shed 5 bases and J shed 4 bases, with 8 bases lying between them. Germline V gene lookup returns CDR1 GTSNPN and CDR2 SVGIG (reference sequence). The CDR3 is 11 residues long.

This TCR was recovered from a female donor with Graves disease. This rearrangement joins TRBV30 to TRBJ1-1; perhaps TRBD1 as D (5 bases). Sequencing used peripheral blood mononuclear cells (PBMCs), obtained when the disease was refractory, from a patient treated with antithyroid drugs. CDR3 coding DNA: TGTGCCTGGCGCAGGGTCACTGAAGCTTTCTTT. Translation: CAWRRVTEAFF.